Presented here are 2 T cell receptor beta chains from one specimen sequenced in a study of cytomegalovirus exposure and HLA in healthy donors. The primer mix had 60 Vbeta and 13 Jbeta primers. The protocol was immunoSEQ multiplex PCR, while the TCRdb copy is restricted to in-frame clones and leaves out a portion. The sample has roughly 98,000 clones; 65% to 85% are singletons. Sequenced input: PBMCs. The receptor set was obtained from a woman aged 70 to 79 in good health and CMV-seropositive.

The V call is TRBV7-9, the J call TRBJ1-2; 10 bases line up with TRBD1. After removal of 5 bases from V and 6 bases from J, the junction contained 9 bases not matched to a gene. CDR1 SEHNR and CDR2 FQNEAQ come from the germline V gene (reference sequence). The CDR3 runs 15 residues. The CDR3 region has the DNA TGTGCCAGCAGCGCAAATACGGGACAGGGGAATGGCTACACCTTC. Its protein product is CASSANTGQGNGYTF. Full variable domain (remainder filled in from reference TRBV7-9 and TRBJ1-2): DTGVSQNPRHKITKRGQNVTFRCDPISEHNRLYWYRQTLGQGPEFLTYFQNEAQLEKSRLLSDRFSAERPKGSFSTLEIQRTEQGDSAMYLCASSANTGQGNGYTFGSGTRLTVV.

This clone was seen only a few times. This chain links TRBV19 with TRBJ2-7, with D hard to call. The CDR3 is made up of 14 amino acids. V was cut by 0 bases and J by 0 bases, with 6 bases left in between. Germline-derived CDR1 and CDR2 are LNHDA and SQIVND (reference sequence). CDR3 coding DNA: TGTGCCAGTAGTATAGATCCTACCTCCTACGAGCAGTACTTC. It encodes CASSIDPTSYEQYF. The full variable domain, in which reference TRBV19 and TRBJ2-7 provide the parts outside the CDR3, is DGGITQSPKYLFRKEGQNVTLSCEQNLNHDAMYWYRQDPGQGLRLIYYSQIVNDFQKGDIAEGYSVSREKKESFPLTVTSAQKNPTAFYLCASSIDPTSYEQYFGPGTRLTVT.